The 13 T cell receptor beta chains in this list originate from one sample, sequenced in a study of T cells in Graves' hyperthyroidism and ophthalmopathy. RNA transcripts yielded amplified TCR beta CDR3 regions. Carried out on the TCR CDR3, a first-round RT-PCR used the HTBI primer set. TCRdb ran MiXCR on the multiplex PCR reads and lists one entry per CDR3 protein. The table has about 360,000 distinct CDR3 sequences, less than 15% seen once. The sequenced sample consisted of blood. The receptors here all came from a woman aged 18-29 years with Graves' hyperthyroidism.

This clonotype occurred many times. The V and J genes are TRBV28 and TRBJ2-5, with 7 positions matching TRBD1. V dropped 8 bases and J dropped 4; count of bases not matched to a gene: 7. This CDR3 is built from 13 residues. The germline gives CDR1 MDHEN, CDR2 SYDVKM. CDR3 in amino acids: CASLGQNSETQYF. DNA for the CDR3: TGTGCCAGCTTGGGACAGAATTCAGAGACCCAGTACTTC.

The CDR3, as DNA: TGTGCCACCTCCTCAAACTTAGCGGGAGTGACCGGGGAGCTGTTTTTT. The encoded protein is CATSSNLAGVTGELFF. The chain carries TRBV24-1 and TRBJ2-2; 9 positions agree with TRBD2. Germline CDR1 reads KGHDR; CDR2 reads SFDVKD. The V gene end was trimmed by 9 bases and the J gene end by 5 bases; junction bases not matched to a gene: 12. The CDR3 is 16 amino acids.

The chain joins TRBV19 to TRBJ1-6, with TRBD1 identical over 8 bases. V trimming: 8 bases; J trimming: 7 bases; junction bases outside the gene matches: 7. Germline CDR1 and CDR2: LNHDA and SQIVND (reference sequence). There are 14 residues in the CDR3. The CDR3 sequence: CASANTGGNSPLHF. The DNA of the CDR3 is TGTGCCAGTGCAAATACAGGGGGGAATTCACCCCTCCACTTT.

This clonotype was recorded only once. A much larger clone lies a single base off, so this may be a read error. The chain recombines TRBV18 with TRBJ2-1, with D possibly being TRBD1 or TRBD2 (5 bases each). V was shortened by 8 bases and J by 0 bases, with 20 bases between the two germline ends. The CDR3 extends over 17 amino acids. Germline V lookup: CDR1 KGHSH, CDR2 LQKENI. The CDR3 here is CASSSGRIASSYNEQFF. DNA of the CDR3: TGTGCCAGCAGCTCAGGGAGAATTGCAAGCTCCTACAATGAGCAGTTCTTC.

V usage is TRBV6-1 and J usage is TRBJ1-6; D possibly corresponds to TRBD1 (6 bases). CDR3 size: 19 residues. V was cut by 6 bases and J by 0 bases, with 21 bases left in between. Germline V gene data show CDR1 as MNHNS and CDR2 as SASEGT. CDR3 sequence reads: CASSLAAGEGNSYNSPLHF. The DNA for the CDR3 is TGTGCCAGCAGCCTAGCGGCAGGGGAGGGAAACTCCTATAATTCACCCCTCCACTTT.

Only a few counts were recorded for this clonotype. The V and J genes are TRBV6-2 or TRBV6-3 and TRBJ2-5; 9 nucleotides line up with TRBD1. The CDR3 extends over 17 amino acids. Germline V CDR1 and CDR2: MNHEY, SVGEGT. The V gene end was trimmed by 5 bases and the J gene end by 2 bases; junction bases not matched to a gene: 12. CDR3 protein: CASSTDPRDRVQETQYF. CDR3 DNA sequence: TGTGCCAGCAGTACTGACCCCCGGGACAGGGTTCAAGAGACCCAGTACTTC.

This clonotype appeared many times. This chain joins TRBV20-1 and TRBJ2-5; TRBD2 matches at 10 bases. CDR3 size: 14 residues. After removal of 3 bases from V and 4 bases from J, the junction contained 5 bases not matched to a gene. Germline CDR1 is DFQATT and CDR2 is SNEGSKA (reference sequence). CDR3 coding DNA: TGCAGTGCTAGCAGCGGGGGGGTAGTAGAGACCCAGTACTTC. It yields the protein CSASSGGVVETQYF.

The chain employs TRBV12-3 or TRBV12-4 and TRBJ1-6; D is unclear. Trimming removed 2 bases from V and 11 bases from J, with 10 bases in between. The CDR3 is made up of 13 amino acids. The CDR3 DNA is TGTGCCAGCAGTTTACGGGGAGCCCCACCCCTCCACTTT. Its translation: CASSLRGAPPLHF.

For this clonotype: It may be a read error: a sequence one base away is much more abundant. The chain recombines TRBV27 with TRBJ2-2, with D possibly being TRBD2 (6 bases). Germline-derived CDR1 and CDR2 are MNHEY and SMNVEV (reference sequence). The CDR3 length is 13 residues. Written as DNA, the CDR3 is TGTGCCAGCCGGAAGGGGAACACCGGGGGGCTGTTTTTT. Residues: CASRKGNTGGLFF.

A word on this clonotype: Given a much more abundant clone one base away, this may be a read error. This chain uses TRBV5-5 with TRBJ1-1, with 7 positions matching TRBD1. The CDR3 consists of 13 residues. CDR1 and CDR2 (germline): SGHKS, YYEKEE (reference sequence). Trimming cost V 5 bases and J 10 bases; bases outside gene matches: 11. Written as DNA, the CDR3 is TGTGCCAGCAGTCCCCCGGACAGGAGGCGAGCTTTCTTT. It is translated as CASSPPDRRRAFF.

This clonotype was detected ten times or more. The V gene is TRBV7-2, the J gene TRBJ1-2, with 7 bases that match TRBD1. From germline, CDR1 is SGHTA and CDR2 FQGNSA. The CDR3 extends over 15 amino acids. V shed 5 bases and J 7 bases; nucleotides not matched to a gene: 13. CDR3 sequence reads: CASSPQWDSGGGYTF. In nucleotides, the CDR3 is TGTGCCAGCAGCCCACAGTGGGACTCAGGGGGTGGCTACACCTTC.

The chain uses TRBV24-1 and TRBJ2-5, with a possible D match to TRBD2 (6 bases). CDR1 KGHDR and CDR2 SFDVKD come from the germline V gene. The CDR3 length is 14 residues. The V gene lost 8 bases and the J gene lost 4 bases, with 16 bases spanning the gap. The CDR3 spells CATKESGVTETQYF. The CDR3 bases are TGTGCCACCAAAGAATCGGGGGTAACAGAGACCCAGTACTTC.

This clonotype was counted ten times or more. The genes are TRBV20-1 and TRBJ2-3; tentatively, D is TRBD1 or TRBD2 (5 bases each). The germline V and J ends were trimmed by 0 bases and 3 bases, with 13 bases remaining between them. The CDR3 covers 15 residues. Germline CDR1 DFQATT, CDR2 SNEGSKA (reference sequence). CDR3 amino acids: CSARDGGIRTDTQYF. CDR3 nucleotide sequence: TGCAGTGCTAGAGATGGGGGAATTAGGACAGATACGCAGTATTTT.